Each of the 14 T cell receptor beta chains below was sequenced from the same sample in a study of T-cell reconstitution after alpha-beta-depleted transplantation in children. During its preparation, the TCRbeta library received unique molecular identifiers. MiXCR, applied by TCRdb to the PCR reads, yields one record per CDR3 protein. The sample lists almost 400,000 distinct CDR3 sequences; roughly 20% were seen once. The sequences come from PBMCs from the stem cell graft donor, collected from the stem cell graft. The receptors stem from a human donor who donated a stem cell graft to a child with acute myeloid leukemia.

The chain has TRBV20-1 and TRBJ1-2; tentatively, D is TRBD1 (6 bases). There are 14 residues in the CDR3. V lost 6 bases to trimming and J lost 1 base, with 15 bases between them. Germline CDR1 and CDR2: DFQATT and SNEGSKA (reference sequence). CDR3 amino acids: CSAEDRHINYGYTF. The CDR3 region has the DNA TGCAGTGCAGAGGACAGACATATTAACTATGGCTACACCTTC.

This clonotype has ten or more counts. This chain joins TRBV12-3 or TRBV12-4 and TRBJ2-5; D uncertain. CDR3 length equals 15 residues. The V end was cut by 4 bases, the J end by 0 bases, with 12 bases between. CDR3 bases: TGTGCCAGCAGTTCCGAGACCCAATACCAAGAGACCCAGTACTTC. Protein sequence: CASSSETQYQETQYF.

This clonotype was seen a few times. The rearrangement joins TRBV9 to TRBJ2-1, with D hard to call. CDR3 length equals 15 residues. Trimming left V 0 bases short and J 8 bases short, with 15 bases between. Germline values: CDR1 SGDLS, CDR2 YYNGEE. The CDR3 region has the DNA TGTGCCAGCAGCGTAGGGAGCCTCACGGTCGATGAGCAGTTCTTC. Translated, it gives CASSVGSLTVDEQFF.

The chain is built from TRBV5-1 and TRBJ2-3; 8 nucleotides match TRBD1. Germline V gene sequence: CDR1 SGHRS, CDR2 YFSETQ. V trimming: 0 bases; J trimming: 2 bases; junction bases outside the gene matches: 5. The CDR3 sequence is 16 residues long. The CDR3 loop reads CASSLGGQVFTDTQYF. In DNA form, the CDR3 reads TGCGCCAGCAGCTTGGGGGGACAGGTCTTCACAGATACGCAGTATTTT.

The chain has TRBV6-1 and TRBJ2-7, with D hard to call. CDR3 length: 15 amino acids. In germline, CDR1 is MNHNS, CDR2 SASEGT. The germline V and J ends were trimmed by 5 bases and 0 bases, with 14 bases remaining between them. Here the CDR3 reads CASSRQPTSSYEQYF. The DNA for the CDR3 is TGTGCCAGCAGTCGTCAACCAACGAGCTCCTACGAGCAGTACTTC.

This clonotype was detected many times. The chain recombines TRBV29-1 with TRBJ2-2; D call uncertain. The CDR3 sequence is 13 residues long. The V end lost 1 base, the J end lost 1 base, and 4 bases lay between the germline ends. Germline values: CDR1 SQVTM, CDR2 ANQGSEA. CDR3 coding DNA: TGCAGCGTTGAAGCGGGGAACACCGGGGAGCTGTTTTTT. Its protein product is CSVEAGNTGELFF.

The gene calls are TRBV2 and TRBJ2-7, with a tentative D call TRBD2 (5 bases). The germline gives CDR1 SNHLY, CDR2 FYNNEI. The germline V and J ends were trimmed by 2 bases and 0 bases, with 8 bases remaining between them. CDR3 length: 14 residues. CDR3 bases: TGTGCCAGCAGTGAATGGCGGGCCTCCTACGAGCAGTACTTC. Amino acid sequence: CASSEWRASYEQYF.

On this clonotype: One end of the junction fails to match germline, which may point to a read error. The chain combines TRBV12-5 with TRBJ2-1; D is unclear. The CDR3 totals 11 residues. CDR1 is LGHNT, CDR2 FRNRAP, per germline. The CDR3 DNA follows: TGCTCATTCCGGGCCGACAATGAGCAGTTCTTC. Amino acid sequence: CSFRADNEQFF.

V gene TRBV27 combines with J gene TRBJ2-3, with D perhaps TRBD1 (6 bases). There are 14 residues in the CDR3. Germline CDR1 and CDR2: MNHEY and SMNVEV (reference sequence). Trimming took off 10 bases at V and 0 bases at J, with 14 bases between the two ends. The CDR3, as DNA: TGTGCCACTGCCCGAGGGGGTAGCACAGATACGCAGTATTTT. It specifies CATARGGSTDTQYF.

This clonotype appeared many times. The rearrangement uses TRBV29-1 and TRBJ1-5; weak D call: TRBD1 (6 bases). The germline V gene encodes CDR1 SQVTM and CDR2 ANQGSEA. Trimming took 4 bases from V and 5 from J, leaving 12 bases between them. This CDR3 contains 13 residues. CDR3 residues: CSVGDTPYQPQHF. CDR3 nucleotides: TGCAGCGTTGGGGACACCCCTTATCAGCCCCAGCATTTT.

This clonotype appeared a few times. CDR3 coding DNA: TGTGCCAGCAACAACGGGGGGACTAGTGAACTCACCTACGAGCAGTACTTC. It codes for CASNNGGTSELTYEQYF. V and J are TRBV6-1 and TRBJ2-7; 8 bases align to TRBD2. This CDR3 has 17 amino acids. Germline CDR1 reads MNHNS; CDR2 reads SASEGT. V lost 7 bases to trimming and J lost 2 bases; unmatched junction nucleotides: 16.

This clonotype occurred a few times. The chain links TRBV27 to TRBJ2-3; no definite D call. The CDR3 totals 13 residues. The V gene lost 6 bases and the J gene lost 5 bases, with 12 bases spanning the gap. Germline V lookup: CDR1 MNHEY, CDR2 SMNVEV (reference sequence). DNA of the CDR3: TGTGCCAGCAGGGGGTCCTGGGGAGATACGCAGTATTTT. It codes for CASRGSWGDTQYF.

The V and J genes are TRBV12-3 or TRBV12-4 and TRBJ2-3; D gene uncertain. The CDR3 runs 11 residues. Trimming left V 6 bases short and J 6 bases short, with 7 bases between. Written as DNA, the CDR3 is TGTGCCAGCAGGCAGGCCGATACGCAGTATTTT. Its protein is CASRQADTQYF.

The table lists this clonotype with a few counts. The rearrangement uses TRBV15 and TRBJ2-3; TRBD1 matches at 9 bases. This CDR3 spans 17 amino acids. CDR1 and CDR2 from the germline V gene are LNHNV and YYDKDF (reference sequence). Trimming took 3 bases from V and 4 from J; bases not matched to a gene: 11. The CDR3 DNA sequence: TGTGCCACCAGCAGCCTTGGGACAGGGAAAGGTTCAGATACGCAGTATTTT. It is translated as CATSSLGTGKGSDTQYF.